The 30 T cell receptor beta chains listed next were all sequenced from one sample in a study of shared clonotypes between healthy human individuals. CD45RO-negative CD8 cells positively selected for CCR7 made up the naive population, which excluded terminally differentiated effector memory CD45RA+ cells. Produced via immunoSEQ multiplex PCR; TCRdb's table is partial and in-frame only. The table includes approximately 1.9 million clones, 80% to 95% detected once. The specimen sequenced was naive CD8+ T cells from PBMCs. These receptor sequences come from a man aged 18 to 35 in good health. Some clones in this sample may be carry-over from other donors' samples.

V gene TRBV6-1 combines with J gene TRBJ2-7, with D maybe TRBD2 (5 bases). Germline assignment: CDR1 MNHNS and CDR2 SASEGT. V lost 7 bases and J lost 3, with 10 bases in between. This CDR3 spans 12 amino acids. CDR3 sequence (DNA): TGTGCCAGCAAGGTAGACTACTACGAGCAGTACTTC. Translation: CASKVDYYEQYF.

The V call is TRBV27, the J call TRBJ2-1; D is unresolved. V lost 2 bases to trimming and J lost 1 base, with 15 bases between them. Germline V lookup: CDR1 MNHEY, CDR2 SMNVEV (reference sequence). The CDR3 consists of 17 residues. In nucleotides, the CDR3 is TGTGCCAGCAGTTTAAGTGCCTACGGATTTTCCTACAATGAGCAGTTCTTC. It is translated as CASSLSAYGFSYNEQFF.

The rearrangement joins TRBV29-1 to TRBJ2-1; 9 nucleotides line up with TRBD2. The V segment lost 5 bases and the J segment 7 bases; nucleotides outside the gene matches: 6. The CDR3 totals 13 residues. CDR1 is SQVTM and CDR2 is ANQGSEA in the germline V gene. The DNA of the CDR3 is TGCAGCGTTCCAGCGGGAGGCTGGAATGAGCAGTTCTTC. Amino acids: CSVPAGGWNEQFF.

CDR3 loop: CASSLKRDSDYYEQYF. The CDR3 coding sequence is TGTGCCAGCAGCCTTAAACGGGACAGTGATTACTACGAGCAGTACTTC. The V call is TRBV28, the J call TRBJ2-7; 7 bases match TRBD1. V trimming: 6 bases; J trimming: 3 bases; junction bases outside the gene matches: 14. The CDR3 runs to 16 residues. CDR1 is MDHEN, CDR2 SYDVKM, per germline.

Written as DNA, the CDR3 is TGTGCCAGCAGTCCGGGACTAGCCCCCGGGGAGCTGTTTTTT. It yields the protein CASSPGLAPGELFF. The J gene is TRBJ2-2, the V gene TRBV7-3, with 9 bases identical to TRBD2. The CDR3 has 14 amino acids. With V trimmed by 6 bases and J by 6 bases, 5 bases remained unmatched. CDR1 and CDR2 (germline): SGHTA, FQGTGA.

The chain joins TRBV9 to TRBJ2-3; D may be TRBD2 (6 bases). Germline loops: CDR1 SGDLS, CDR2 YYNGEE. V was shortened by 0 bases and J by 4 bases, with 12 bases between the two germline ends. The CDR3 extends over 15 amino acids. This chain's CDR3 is CASSVAGTLADTQYF. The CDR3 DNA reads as TGTGCCAGCAGCGTAGCCGGGACTCTTGCAGATACGCAGTATTTT.

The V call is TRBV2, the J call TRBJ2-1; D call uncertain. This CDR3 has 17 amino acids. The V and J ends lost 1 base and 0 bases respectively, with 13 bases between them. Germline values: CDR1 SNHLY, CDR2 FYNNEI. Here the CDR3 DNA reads TGTGCCAGCAGTGAAGGGGCGGTCAGCAGCTCCTACAATGAGCAGTTCTTC. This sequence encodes CASSEGAVSSSYNEQFF.

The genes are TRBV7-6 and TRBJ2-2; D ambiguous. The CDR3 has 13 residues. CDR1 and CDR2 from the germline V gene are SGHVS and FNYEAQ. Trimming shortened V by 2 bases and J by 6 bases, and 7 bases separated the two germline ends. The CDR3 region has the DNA TGTGCCAGCAGCTTATCAGGTTCCGGGGAGCTGTTTTTT. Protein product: CASSLSGSGELFF.

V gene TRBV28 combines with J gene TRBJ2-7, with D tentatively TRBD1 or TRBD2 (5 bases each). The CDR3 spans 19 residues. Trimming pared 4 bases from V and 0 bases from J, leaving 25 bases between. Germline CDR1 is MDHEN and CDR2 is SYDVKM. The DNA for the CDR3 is TGTGCCAGCAGTTATCGAGTCCGACCTGGGGGTCCCAGCTCCTACGAGCAGTACTTC. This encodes CASSYRVRPGGPSSYEQYF. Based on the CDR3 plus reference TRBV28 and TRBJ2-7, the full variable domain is DVKVTQSSRYLVKRTGEKVFLECVQDMDHENMFWYRQDPGLGLRLIYFSYDVKMKEKGDIPEGYSVSREKKERFSLILESASTNQTSMYLCASSYRVRPGGPSSYEQYFGPGTRLTVT.

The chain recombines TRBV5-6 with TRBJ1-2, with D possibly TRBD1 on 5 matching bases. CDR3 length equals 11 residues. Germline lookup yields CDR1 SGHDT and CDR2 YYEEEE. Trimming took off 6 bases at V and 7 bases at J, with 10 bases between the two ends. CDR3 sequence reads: CASTTGGGYTF. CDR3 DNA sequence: TGTGCCAGCACTACGGGGGGTGGCTACACCTTC.

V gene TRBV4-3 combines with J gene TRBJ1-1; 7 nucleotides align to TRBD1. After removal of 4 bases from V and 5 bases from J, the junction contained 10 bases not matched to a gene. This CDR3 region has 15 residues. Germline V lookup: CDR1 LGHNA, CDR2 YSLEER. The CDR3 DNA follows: TGCGCCAGCAGCCGCCTAACAGGGGTAGGGACTGAAGCTTTCTTT. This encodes CASSRLTGVGTEAFF.

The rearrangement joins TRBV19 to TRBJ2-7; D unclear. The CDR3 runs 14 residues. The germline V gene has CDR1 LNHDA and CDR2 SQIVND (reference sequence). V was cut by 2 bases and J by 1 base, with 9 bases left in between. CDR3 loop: CASSIRTQSYEQYF. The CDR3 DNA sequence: TGTGCCAGTAGTATAAGAACCCAGTCCTACGAGCAGTACTTC.

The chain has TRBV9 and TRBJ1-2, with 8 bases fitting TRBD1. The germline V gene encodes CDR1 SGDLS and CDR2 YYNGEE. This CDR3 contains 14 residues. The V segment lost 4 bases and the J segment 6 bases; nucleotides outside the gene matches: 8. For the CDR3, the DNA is TGTGCCAGCAGCTCTTCGGGACAGGCGGATGGCTACACCTTC. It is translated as CASSSSGQADGYTF.

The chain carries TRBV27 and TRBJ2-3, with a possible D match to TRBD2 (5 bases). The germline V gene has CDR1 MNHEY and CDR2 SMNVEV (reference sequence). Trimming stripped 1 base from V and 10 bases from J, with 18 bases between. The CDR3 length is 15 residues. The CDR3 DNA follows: TGTGCCAGCAGTTTATATCTCGGACTCCTCACTCCGCAGTATTTT. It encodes CASSLYLGLLTPQYF.

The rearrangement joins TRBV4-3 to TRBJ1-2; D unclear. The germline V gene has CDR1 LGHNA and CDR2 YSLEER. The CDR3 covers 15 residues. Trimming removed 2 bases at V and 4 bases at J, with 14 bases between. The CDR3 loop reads CASSQYSQDIYGYTF. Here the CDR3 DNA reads TGCGCCAGCAGCCAATACAGTCAAGATATCTATGGCTACACCTTC.

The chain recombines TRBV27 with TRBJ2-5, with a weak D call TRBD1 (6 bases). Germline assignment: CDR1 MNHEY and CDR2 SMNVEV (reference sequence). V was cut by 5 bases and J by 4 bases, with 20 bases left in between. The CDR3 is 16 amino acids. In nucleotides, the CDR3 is TGTGCCAGCAGTCCCGACTCGTTACAACAGGGAGAGACCCAGTACTTC. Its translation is CASSPDSLQQGETQYF.

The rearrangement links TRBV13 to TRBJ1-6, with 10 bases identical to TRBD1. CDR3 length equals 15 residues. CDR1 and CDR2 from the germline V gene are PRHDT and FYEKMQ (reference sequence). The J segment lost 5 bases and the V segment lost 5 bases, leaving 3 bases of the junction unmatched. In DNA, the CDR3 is TGTGCCAGCAGCGTTGGGACAGGGGATAATTCACCCCTCCACTTT. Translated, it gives CASSVGTGDNSPLHF.

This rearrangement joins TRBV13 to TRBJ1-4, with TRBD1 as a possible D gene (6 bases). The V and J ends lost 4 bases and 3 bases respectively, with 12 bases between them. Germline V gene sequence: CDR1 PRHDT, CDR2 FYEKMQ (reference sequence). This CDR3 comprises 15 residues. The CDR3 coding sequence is TGTGCCAGCAGCTCGCGACAGGAGGCTAATGAAAAACTGTTTTTT. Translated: CASSSRQEANEKLFF.

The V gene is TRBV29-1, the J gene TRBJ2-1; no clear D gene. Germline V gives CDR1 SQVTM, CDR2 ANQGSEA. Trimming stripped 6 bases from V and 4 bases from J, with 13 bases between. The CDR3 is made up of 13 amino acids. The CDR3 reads CSVEEPQYNEQFF. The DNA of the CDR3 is TGCAGCGTCGAGGAACCCCAATACAATGAGCAGTTCTTC.

CDR3 nucleotides: TGTGCCAGCAGCCAAAGGACAGGGTTAATCGGGGAGCTGTTTTTT. It specifies CASSQRTGLIGELFF. The gene calls are TRBV5-5 and TRBJ2-2; 8 bases fit TRBD1. The germline gives CDR1 SGHKS, CDR2 YYEKEE (reference sequence). The CDR3 covers 15 residues. Trimming at V came to 4 bases and at J to 7 bases, leaving 9 bases not matched to a gene.

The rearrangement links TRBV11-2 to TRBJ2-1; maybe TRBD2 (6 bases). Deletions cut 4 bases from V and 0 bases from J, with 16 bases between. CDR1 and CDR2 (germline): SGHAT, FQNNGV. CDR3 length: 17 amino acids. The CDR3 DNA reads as TGTGCCAGCAGCTGGAGCGCGGGGCAGAACTCCTACAATGAGCAGTTCTTC. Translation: CASSWSAGQNSYNEQFF.

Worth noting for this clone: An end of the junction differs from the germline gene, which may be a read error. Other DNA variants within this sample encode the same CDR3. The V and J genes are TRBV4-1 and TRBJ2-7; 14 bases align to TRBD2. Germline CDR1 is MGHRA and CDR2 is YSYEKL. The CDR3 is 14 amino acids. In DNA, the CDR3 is TGCGCCAGCAGTCAAGGACTAGCGGGAGGCGAGCAGTACTTC. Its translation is CASSQGLAGGEQYF.

CDR3 region: CASSPPYEGPEAFF. The CDR3 bases are TGTGCCAGCAGTCCACCTTATGAAGGCCCTGAAGCTTTCTTT. V usage is TRBV28 and J usage is TRBJ1-1; D call uncertain. Trimming stripped 5 bases from V and 6 bases from J, with 16 bases between. This CDR3 comprises 14 residues. CDR1 is MDHEN, CDR2 SYDVKM, per germline.

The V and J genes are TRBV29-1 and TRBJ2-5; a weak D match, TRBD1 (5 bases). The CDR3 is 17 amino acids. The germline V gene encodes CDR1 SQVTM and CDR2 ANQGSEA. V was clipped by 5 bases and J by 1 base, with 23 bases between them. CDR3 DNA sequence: TGCAGCGTTAGTAACTCGGGCTCTCGACAGCCCCAAGAGACCCAGTACTTC. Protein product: CSVSNSGSRQPQETQYF.

The CDR3 spells CASSSPGSSYNEQFF. CDR3 coding DNA: TGTGCCAGCAGTTCCCCCGGGAGCTCCTACAATGAGCAGTTCTTC. The chain links TRBV27 to TRBJ2-1; D may be TRBD2 (6 bases). CDR3 size: 15 residues. Germline-derived CDR1 and CDR2 are MNHEY and SMNVEV (reference sequence). Trimming left V 4 bases short and J 0 bases short, with 10 bases between.

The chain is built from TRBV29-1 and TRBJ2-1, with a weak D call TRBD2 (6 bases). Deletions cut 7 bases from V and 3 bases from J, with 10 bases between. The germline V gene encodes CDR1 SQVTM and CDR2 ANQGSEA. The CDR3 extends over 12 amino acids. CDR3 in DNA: TGCAGCGCGGGACTGAACTACAATGAGCAGTTCTTC. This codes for CSAGLNYNEQFF.

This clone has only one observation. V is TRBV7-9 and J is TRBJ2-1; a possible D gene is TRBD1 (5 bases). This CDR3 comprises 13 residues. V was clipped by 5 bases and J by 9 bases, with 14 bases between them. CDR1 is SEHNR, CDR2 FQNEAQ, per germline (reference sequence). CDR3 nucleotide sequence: TGTGCCAGCAGCGTGGTTCAGGGTCCTGAGCAGTTCTTC. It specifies CASSVVQGPEQFF.

The CDR3 reads CSVEAPQGQSTYEQYF. DNA for the CDR3: TGCAGCGTTGAAGCCCCACAGGGTCAGTCGACCTACGAGCAGTACTTC. This chain joins TRBV29-1 and TRBJ2-7, with D maybe TRBD1 (6 bases). Germline-derived CDR1 and CDR2 are SQVTM and ANQGSEA. Between the trimmed V and J ends, which lost 1 base and 2 bases, there was a span of 18 bases. The CDR3 spans 16 residues.

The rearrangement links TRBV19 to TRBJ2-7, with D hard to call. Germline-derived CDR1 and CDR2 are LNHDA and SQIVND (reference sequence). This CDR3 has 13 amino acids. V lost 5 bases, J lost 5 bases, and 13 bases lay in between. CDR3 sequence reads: CASSGRPRDEQYF. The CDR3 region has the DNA TGTGCCAGTAGTGGGCGCCCAAGGGACGAGCAGTACTTC.

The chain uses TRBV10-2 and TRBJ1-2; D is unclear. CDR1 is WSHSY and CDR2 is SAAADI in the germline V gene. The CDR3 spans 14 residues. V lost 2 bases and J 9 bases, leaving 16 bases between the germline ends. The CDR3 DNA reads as TGCGCCAGCAGTGAGATGTCAAAGATATCGAGCTACACCTTC. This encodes CASSEMSKISSYTF.